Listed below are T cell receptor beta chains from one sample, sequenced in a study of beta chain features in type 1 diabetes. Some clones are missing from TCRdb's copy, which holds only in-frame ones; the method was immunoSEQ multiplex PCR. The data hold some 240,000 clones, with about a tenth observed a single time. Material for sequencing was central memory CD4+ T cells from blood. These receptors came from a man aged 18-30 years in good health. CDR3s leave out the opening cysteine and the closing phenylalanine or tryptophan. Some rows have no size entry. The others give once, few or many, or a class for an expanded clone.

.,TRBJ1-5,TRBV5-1,ASALRQPQH
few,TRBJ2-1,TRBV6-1,ASTIAVSSYNEQF
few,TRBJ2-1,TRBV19,ASSTGTSGLYNEQF
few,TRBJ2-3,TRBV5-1,ASSLVPGDTQY
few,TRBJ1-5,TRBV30,AWSGSAGRGQPQH
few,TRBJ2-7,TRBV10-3,ASFAWGDTGVYEQY
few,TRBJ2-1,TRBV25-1,ASSPPYTGQGEQF
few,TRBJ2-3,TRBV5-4,ASSFLAGGPGDTQY
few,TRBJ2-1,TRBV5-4,ASSLGLAGGYNEQF
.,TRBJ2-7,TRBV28,ASSTPLGQGNYEQY
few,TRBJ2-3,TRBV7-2,ASSPEAITDTQY
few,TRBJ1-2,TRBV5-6,ASSTGTRNIYGYT
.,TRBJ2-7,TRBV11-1,ASSSGPGQGRYEQY
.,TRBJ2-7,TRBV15,ATSRDLGLAGGDEQY
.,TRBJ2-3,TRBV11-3,ASSQQRESDTQY
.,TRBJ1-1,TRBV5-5,ASTPTAQRNTEAF
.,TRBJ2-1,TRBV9,ASSVVDSRSNEQF
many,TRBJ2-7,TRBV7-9,ATGPSAGREQY
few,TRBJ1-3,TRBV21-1,ASTTPMGNTIY
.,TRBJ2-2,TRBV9,ASSVIRDGELF
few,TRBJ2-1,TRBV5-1,ASSPRPSDSNEQF
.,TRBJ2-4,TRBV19,ASSGVGILAKNIQY
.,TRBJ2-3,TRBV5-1,ASSLVAGGTDTQY
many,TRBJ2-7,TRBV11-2,ASSLERGGYEQY
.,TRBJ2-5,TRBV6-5,ASSTEDGEETQY
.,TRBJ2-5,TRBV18,ASSSLTGGQAQY
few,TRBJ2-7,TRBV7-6,ASSLMELAAADPYEQY
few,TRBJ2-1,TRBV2,ASSQRTYNEQF
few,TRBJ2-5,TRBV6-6,ASIASGQETQY
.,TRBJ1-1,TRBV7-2,ASSLYVDTEAF
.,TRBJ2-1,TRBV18,ASSPGRVNNEQF
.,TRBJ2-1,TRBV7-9,ASSPPRNPYNEQF
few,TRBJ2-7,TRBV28,ASSSLPLWYAN
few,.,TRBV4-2,ASSQGTSGSGYEQY
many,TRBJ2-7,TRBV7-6,ASSGFGVIDEQY
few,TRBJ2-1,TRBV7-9,ASSPGGGQRYNEQF
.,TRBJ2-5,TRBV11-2,ASSSPYGKTQY
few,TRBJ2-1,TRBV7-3,ASSLSPGRDNEQF
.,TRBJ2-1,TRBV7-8,ASSLNPGGSSYNEQF
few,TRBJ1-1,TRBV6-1,ASSEWATMNTEAF
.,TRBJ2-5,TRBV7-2,ASSLLGQGAETQY
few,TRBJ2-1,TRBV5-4,ASSRPVAEIYNEQF
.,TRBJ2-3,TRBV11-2,ASSLGRGTDTQY
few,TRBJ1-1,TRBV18,ASSPERREAF
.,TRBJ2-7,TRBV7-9,ASSLTGSARGEGEQY
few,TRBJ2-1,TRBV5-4,ASSQVGTSGYNEQF
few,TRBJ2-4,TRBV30,AWSKAGGGDIQY
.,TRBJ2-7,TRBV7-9,ASSLTLSASGRRPYEQY
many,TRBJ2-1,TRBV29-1,SALLAGTYNEQF
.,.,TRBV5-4,ASSARTSGDSYEQY
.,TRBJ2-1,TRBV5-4,ASSLDAVAGGPGNEQF
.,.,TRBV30,AWETSGSYEQY
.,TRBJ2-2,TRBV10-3,AISGHPNTGELF